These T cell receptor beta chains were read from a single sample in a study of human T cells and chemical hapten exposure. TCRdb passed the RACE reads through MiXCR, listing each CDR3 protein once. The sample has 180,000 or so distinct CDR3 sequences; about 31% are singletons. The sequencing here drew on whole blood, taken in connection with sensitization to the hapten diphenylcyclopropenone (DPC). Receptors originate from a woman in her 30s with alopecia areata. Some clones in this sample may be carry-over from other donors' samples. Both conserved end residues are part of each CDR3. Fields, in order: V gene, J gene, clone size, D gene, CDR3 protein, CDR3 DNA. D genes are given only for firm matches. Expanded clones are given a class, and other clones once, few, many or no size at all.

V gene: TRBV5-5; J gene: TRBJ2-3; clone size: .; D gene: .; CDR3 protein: CASSLNLGISTDTQYF; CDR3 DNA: TGTGCCAGCAGCCTAAATCTCGGGATAAGCACAGATACGCAGTATTTT
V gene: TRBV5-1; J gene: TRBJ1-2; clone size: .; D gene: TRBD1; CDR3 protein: CASSLGTGANYGYTF; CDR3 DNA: TGCGCCAGCAGCTTGGGGACAGGGGCTAACTATGGCTACACCTTC
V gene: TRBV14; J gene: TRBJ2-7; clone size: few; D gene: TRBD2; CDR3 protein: CASSRSVAGGREQYF; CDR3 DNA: TGTGCCAGCAGCCGATCGGTGGCGGGGGGCCGTGAGCAGTACTTC
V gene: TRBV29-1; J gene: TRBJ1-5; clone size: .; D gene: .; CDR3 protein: CSVELGETRAQHF; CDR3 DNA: TGCAGCGTTGAGTTGGGGGAGACCCGGGCCCAGCATTTT
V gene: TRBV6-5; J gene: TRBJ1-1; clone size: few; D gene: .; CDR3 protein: CASSRPGPMGTEAFF; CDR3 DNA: TGTGCCAGCAGTCGCCCAGGCCCTATGGGCACTGAAGCTTTCTTT
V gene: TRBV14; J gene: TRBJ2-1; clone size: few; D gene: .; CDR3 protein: CASSQAYQRLYNEQFF; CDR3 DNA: TGTGCCAGCAGCCAAGCTTACCAGCGGCTCTACAATGAGCAGTTCTTC
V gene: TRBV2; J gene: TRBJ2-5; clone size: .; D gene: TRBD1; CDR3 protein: CASRGQGVKTQYF; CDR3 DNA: TGTGCCAGCAGGGGACAGGGGGTGAAGACCCAGTACTTC
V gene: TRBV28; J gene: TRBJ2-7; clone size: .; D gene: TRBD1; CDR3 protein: CASSWVTGGSHEQYF; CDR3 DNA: TGTGCCAGCAGTTGGGTTACAGGGGGCTCACACGAGCAGTACTTC
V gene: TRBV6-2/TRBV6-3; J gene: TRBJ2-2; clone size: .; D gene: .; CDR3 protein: CATRDGTNTGELFF; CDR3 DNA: TGTGCCACACGGGACGGAACGAACACCGGGGAGCTGTTTTTT
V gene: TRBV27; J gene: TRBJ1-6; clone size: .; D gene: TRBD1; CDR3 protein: CASSPRSGTAYNSPLHF; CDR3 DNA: TGTGCCAGCAGCCCAAGGAGCGGGACAGCCTATAATTCACCCCTCCACTTT
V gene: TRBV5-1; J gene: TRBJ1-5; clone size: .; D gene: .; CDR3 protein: CASSWGERNQPQHF; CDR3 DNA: TGCGCCAGCAGCTGGGGGGAACGCAATCAGCCCCAGCATTTT
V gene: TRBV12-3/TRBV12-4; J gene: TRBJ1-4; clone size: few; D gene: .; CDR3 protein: CASSPRTEKLFF; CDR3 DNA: TGTGCCAGCAGTCCCCGGACAGAAAAACTGTTTTTT
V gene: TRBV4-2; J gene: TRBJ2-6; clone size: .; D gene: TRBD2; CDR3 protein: CASRTSLSGANVLTF; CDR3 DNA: TGTGCCAGTCGGACTAGCTTAAGTGGGGCCAACGTCCTGACTTTC
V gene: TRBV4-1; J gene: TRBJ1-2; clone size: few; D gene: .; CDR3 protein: CASSQVRQALYGYTF; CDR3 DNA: TGCGCCAGCAGCCAAGTGAGGCAGGCGTTGTATGGCTACACCTTC
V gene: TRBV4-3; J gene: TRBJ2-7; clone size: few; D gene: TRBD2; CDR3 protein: CASSRHLAGAIEQYF; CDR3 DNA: TGCGCCAGCAGCCGCCACTTGGCGGGAGCGATCGAGCAGTACTTC
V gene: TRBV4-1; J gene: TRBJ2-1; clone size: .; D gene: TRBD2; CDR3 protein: CASSQGLALSNEQFF; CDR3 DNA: TGCGCCAGCAGCCAAGGACTAGCTTTATCGAATGAGCAGTTCTTC
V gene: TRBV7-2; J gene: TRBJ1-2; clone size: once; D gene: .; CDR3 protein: CASSPMTDSHYGYTF; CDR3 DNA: TGTGCCAGCAGCCCCATGACTGACAGCCACTATGGCTACACCTTC
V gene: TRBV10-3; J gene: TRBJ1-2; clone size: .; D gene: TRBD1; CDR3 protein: CAISATGDYGYTF; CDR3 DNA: TGTGCCATCAGTGCCACAGGGGACTATGGCTACACCTTC
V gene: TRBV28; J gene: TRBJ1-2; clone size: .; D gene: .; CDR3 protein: CASSLSETRGGYTF; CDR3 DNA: TGTGCCAGCAGTTTGTCCGAGACCAGGGGAGGCTACACCTTC
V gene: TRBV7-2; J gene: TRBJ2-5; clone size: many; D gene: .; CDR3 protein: CASSFSSGEETQYF; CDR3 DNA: TGTGCCAGCAGCTTCTCATCAGGGGAAGAGACCCAGTACTTC